The present TCR beta chain was sequenced within a study of coeliac disease. On the study more broadly: Disease groups: newly diagnosed active, refractory type I, gluten-free-diet controlled. General study points: According to the authors, this method cannot detect gliadin-specific T cells in an unbiased way. Control samples showed higher TRB and TRG clonality than intraepithelial and lamina propria samples in active celiac disease.

This clone was counted a few times. Its antigen is currently unknown. V gave up 0 bases and J gave up 7 bases, with 9 bases separating them. In germline, CDR1 is MNHNY, CDR2 SVGAGI (reference sequence). CDR3 length: 13 residues. Measured with immunoSEQ multiplex PCR; TCRdb has only the in-frame clones, and not every one. Here the sample spans a few thousand clones, roughly 70% being singletons. Sequencing input: intraepithelial lymphocytes from the gut. The TCR sequence derives from a woman under 30 with active celiac disease. The gene calls are TRBV6-6 and TRBJ1-1; D is uncertain. CDR3 in DNA: TGTGCCAGCAGTTACTCGAGTCCGATTGAAGCTTTCTTT. The encoded protein is CASSYSSPIEAFF.